A selection of T cell receptor beta chains follows, all from one sample in a study of T cell changes during pregnancy in multiple sclerosis. Repertoires were generated with immunoSEQ multiplex PCR, while TCRdb's copy carries only in-frame clones and drops some. The sample holds 85,000 to 90,000 clones; approximately 95% are singletons and the top ten take more than 1.5%. The sequenced sample was peripheral blood, obtained after pregnancy. The receptors were gathered from a female donor in good health, enrolled as a control in a pregnancy study. Both conserved end residues are part of each CDR3. A D gene is named only where the DNA matches it firmly. The size entry is marked missing in some rows and otherwise reads once, few, many or a size class.

d_gene: TRBD1; j_gene: TRBJ2-7; abundance: .; v_gene: TRBV5-6; CDR3nt: TGTGCCAGCAGCGCGTCCGGGACAGGGGAGTTGCAGTACTTC; CDR3aa: CASSASGTGELQYF
d_gene: TRBD2; j_gene: TRBJ2-1; abundance: .; v_gene: TRBV7-6; CDR3nt: TGTGCCAGCAGACCGACTAGCGGGGGGAATGAGCAGTTCTTC; CDR3aa: CASRPTSGGNEQFF
d_gene: .; j_gene: TRBJ1-3; abundance: .; v_gene: TRBV6-5; CDR3nt: TGTGCCAGCAGTTACTCAGGCAGGGCTGGAAACACCATATATTTT; CDR3aa: CASSYSGRAGNTIYF
d_gene: TRBD2; j_gene: TRBJ2-3; abundance: .; v_gene: TRBV25-1; CDR3nt: TGTGCCACCAGGGCGGGGGGGGGACCCACAGATACGCAGTATTTT; CDR3aa: CATRAGGGPTDTQYF
d_gene: TRBD1; j_gene: TRBJ2-7; abundance: .; v_gene: TRBV25-1; CDR3nt: TGTGCCAGCAGTGAATATCTTGGACAGGGGGTTTCCTACGAGCAGTACTTC; CDR3aa: CASSEYLGQGVSYEQYF
d_gene: .; j_gene: TRBJ1-3; abundance: once; v_gene: TRBV27; CDR3nt: TGTGCCAGCAGTTTCAGCAGGGTCGGAAACACCATATATTTT; CDR3aa: CASSFSRVGNTIYF
d_gene: .; j_gene: TRBJ1-2; abundance: .; v_gene: TRBV14; CDR3nt: TGTGCCAGCAGCCAAGCAGGGGTCGGCTATGGCTACACCTTC; CDR3aa: CASSQAGVGYGYTF
d_gene: .; j_gene: TRBJ2-6; abundance: few; v_gene: TRBV5-4; CDR3nt: TGTGCCAGCAGGGCAGGAAGCTCTGGGGCCAACGTCCTGACTTTC; CDR3aa: CASRAGSSGANVLTF
d_gene: TRBD1; j_gene: TRBJ2-2; abundance: once; v_gene: TRBV7-6; CDR3nt: TGTGCCAGCAGCCCGCCGACAGGGGTTACGGGGGAGCTGTTTTTT; CDR3aa: CASSPPTGVTGELFF
d_gene: .; j_gene: TRBJ2-1; abundance: .; v_gene: TRBV6-5; CDR3nt: TGTGCCAGCAGTAGGAGTCACGATGAGCAGTTCTTC; CDR3aa: CASSRSHDEQFF
d_gene: .; j_gene: TRBJ2-7; abundance: .; v_gene: TRBV11-2; CDR3nt: TGTGCCAGCAGCTCTCGTCTCGGAGGCCAGTACTTC; CDR3aa: CASSSRLGGQYF
d_gene: .; j_gene: TRBJ2-3; abundance: .; v_gene: TRBV4-2; CDR3nt: TGTGCCAGCAGCCAACCTAGCGACTCAGATACGCAGTATTTT; CDR3aa: CASSQPSDSDTQYF
d_gene: .; j_gene: TRBJ2-7; abundance: .; v_gene: TRBV5-1; CDR3nt: TGCGCCAGCAGCTTGGGGGGACATTACGAGCAGTACTTC; CDR3aa: CASSLGGHYEQYF
d_gene: TRBD2; j_gene: TRBJ2-1; abundance: .; v_gene: TRBV7-2; CDR3nt: TGTGCCAGCAGCTTATCTAGCGGGATTAACTACAATGAGCAGTTCTTC; CDR3aa: CASSLSSGINYNEQFF
d_gene: .; j_gene: TRBJ2-7; abundance: .; v_gene: TRBV30; CDR3nt: TGTGCCTGGAGTGTTTGGCAGGGGAGCTCCTACGAGCAGTACTTC; CDR3aa: CAWSVWQGSSYEQYF
d_gene: .; j_gene: TRBJ2-1; abundance: .; v_gene: TRBV5-1; CDR3nt: TGCGCCAGCAGCCTCGAGGGCCTAGCGAGTAATGAGCAGTTCTTC; CDR3aa: CASSLEGLASNEQFF